The T cell receptor beta chain under discussion was sequenced for a study of response to subunit inactivated influenza vaccine. TCRdb independently ran MiXCR on the RT-PCR reads; one entry per CDR3 protein. The data show roughly 550,000 distinct CDR3 sequences, roughly 23% seen once. V was clipped by 3 bases and J by 0 bases; unmatched bases: 2. The CDR3 length is 14 residues. Germline V CDR1 and CDR2: SQVTM, ANQGSEA. This same sample was also taken into another study, of T cells expressing NK-cell markers. That work contributes: Researchers built TCR beta cDNA using 5'RACE template switching with UMIs. Sorting was limited to alpha-beta TCR-expressing T cells with an anti-gamma-delta TCR antibody in several experiments.

The V gene is TRBV29-1, the J gene TRBJ2-3, with TRBD2 identical over 8 bases. The clonotype comes from a man in his fifties who received an inactivated influenza vaccine. This specimen consisted of CD4+ T cells sorted from PBMCs, obtained 11 to 12 days after vaccination. CDR3 nucleotide sequence: TGCAGCGTTGACGAGCGGGAGAGCACAGATACGCAGTATTTT. Residues: CSVDERESTDTQYF.